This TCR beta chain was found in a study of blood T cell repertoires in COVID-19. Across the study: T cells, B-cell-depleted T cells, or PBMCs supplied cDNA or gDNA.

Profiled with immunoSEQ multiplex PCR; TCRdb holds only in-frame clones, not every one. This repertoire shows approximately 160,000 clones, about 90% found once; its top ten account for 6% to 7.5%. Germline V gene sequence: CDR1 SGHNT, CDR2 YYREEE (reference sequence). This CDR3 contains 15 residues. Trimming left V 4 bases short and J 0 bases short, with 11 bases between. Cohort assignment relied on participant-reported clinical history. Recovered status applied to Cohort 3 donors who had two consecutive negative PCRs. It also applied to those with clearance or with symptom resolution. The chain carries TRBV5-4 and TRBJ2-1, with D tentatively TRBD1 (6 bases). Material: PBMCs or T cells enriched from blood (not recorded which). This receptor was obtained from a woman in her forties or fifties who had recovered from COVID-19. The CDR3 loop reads CASSPRDTSYNEQFF. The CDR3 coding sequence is TGTGCCAGCAGCCCCCGGGACACCTCCTACAATGAGCAGTTCTTC.